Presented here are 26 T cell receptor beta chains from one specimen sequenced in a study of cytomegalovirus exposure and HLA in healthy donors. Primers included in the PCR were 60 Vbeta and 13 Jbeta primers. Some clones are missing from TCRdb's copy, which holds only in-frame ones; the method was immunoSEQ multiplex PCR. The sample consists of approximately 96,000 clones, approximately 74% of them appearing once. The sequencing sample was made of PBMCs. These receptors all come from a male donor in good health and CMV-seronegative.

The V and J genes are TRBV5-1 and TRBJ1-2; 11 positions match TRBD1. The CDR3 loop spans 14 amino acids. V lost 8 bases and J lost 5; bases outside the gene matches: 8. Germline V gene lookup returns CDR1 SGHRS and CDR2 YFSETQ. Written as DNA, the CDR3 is TGCGCCAGTACCGTCGGGGACAGGGGGTATGGCTACACCTTC. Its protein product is CASTVGDRGYGYTF. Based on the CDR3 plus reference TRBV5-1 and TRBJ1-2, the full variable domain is KAGVTQTPRYLIKTRGQQVTLSCSPISGHRSVSWYQQTPGQGLQFLFEYFSETQRNKGNFPGRFSGRQFSNSRSEMNVSTLELGDSALYLCASTVGDRGYGYTFGSGTRLTVV.

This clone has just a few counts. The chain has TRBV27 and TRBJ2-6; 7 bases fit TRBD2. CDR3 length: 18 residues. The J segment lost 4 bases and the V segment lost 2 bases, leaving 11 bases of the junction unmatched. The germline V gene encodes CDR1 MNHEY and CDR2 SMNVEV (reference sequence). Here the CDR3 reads CASSLRLTSVVGANVLTF. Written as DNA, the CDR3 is TGTGCCAGCAGTTTACGGCTTACTAGCGTAGTCGGGGCCAACGTCCTGACTTTC.

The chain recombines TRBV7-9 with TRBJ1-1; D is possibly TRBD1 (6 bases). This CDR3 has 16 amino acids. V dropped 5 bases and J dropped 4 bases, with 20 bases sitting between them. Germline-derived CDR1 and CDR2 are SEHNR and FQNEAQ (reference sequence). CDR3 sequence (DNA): TGTGCCAGCAGCCTAAAAAGAGGGCAGGGGATCACTGAAGCTTTCTTT. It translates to CASSLKRGQGITEAFF. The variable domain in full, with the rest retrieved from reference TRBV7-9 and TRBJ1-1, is DTGVSQNPRHKITKRGQNVTFRCDPISEHNRLYWYRQTLGQGPEFLTYFQNEAQLEKSRLLSDRFSAERPKGSFSTLEIQRTEQGDSAMYLCASSLKRGQGITEAFFGQGTRLTVV.

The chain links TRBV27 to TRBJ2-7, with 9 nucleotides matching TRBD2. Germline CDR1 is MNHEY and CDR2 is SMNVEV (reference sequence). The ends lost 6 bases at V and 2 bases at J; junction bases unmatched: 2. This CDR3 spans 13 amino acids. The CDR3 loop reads CASRLAGTYEQYF. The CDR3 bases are TGTGCCAGCAGGCTAGCGGGGACCTACGAGCAGTACTTC.

The CDR3 protein is CASSLVEGIKAFF. DNA of the CDR3: TGTGCCAGCAGCTTAGTCGAGGGTATTAAGGCTTTCTTT. This chain uses TRBV7-2 with TRBJ1-1; D not certain. Germline CDR1 and CDR2: SGHTA and FQGNSA. CDR3 length: 13 residues. V was pared by 1 base and J by 11 bases, with 14 bases between.

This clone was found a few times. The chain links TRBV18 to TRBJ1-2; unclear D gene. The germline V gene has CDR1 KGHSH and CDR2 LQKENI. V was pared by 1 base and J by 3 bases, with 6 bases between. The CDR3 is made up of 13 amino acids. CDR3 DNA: TGTGCCAGCTCACCACTAGCGGACTATGGCTACACCTTC. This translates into CASSPLADYGYTF.

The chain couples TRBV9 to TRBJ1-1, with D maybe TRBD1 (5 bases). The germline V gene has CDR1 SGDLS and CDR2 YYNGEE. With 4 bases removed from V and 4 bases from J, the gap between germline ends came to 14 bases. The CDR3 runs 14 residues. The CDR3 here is CASSLGGTLTEAFF. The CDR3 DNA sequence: TGTGCCAGCAGCCTCGGGGGGACCCTCACTGAAGCTTTCTTT. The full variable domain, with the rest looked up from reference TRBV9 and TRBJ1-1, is DSGVTQTPKHLITATGQRVTLRCSPRSGDLSVYWYQQSLDQGLQFLIQYYNGEERAKGNILERFSAQQFPDLHSELNLSSLELGDSALYFCASSLGGTLTEAFFGQGTRLTVV.

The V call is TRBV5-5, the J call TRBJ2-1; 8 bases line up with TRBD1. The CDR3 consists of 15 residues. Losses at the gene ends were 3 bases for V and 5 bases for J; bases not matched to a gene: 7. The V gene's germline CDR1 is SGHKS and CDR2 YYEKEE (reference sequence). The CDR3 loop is CASSSERTGNNEQFF. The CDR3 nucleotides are TGTGCCAGCAGCTCCGAAAGGACAGGGAACAATGAGCAGTTCTTC. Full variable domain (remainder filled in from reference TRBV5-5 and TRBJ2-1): DAGVTQSPTHLIKTRGQQVTLRCSPISGHKSVSWYQQVLGQGPQFIFQYYEKEERGRGNFPDRFSARQFPNYSSELNVNALLLGDSALYLCASSSERTGNNEQFFGPGTRLTVL.

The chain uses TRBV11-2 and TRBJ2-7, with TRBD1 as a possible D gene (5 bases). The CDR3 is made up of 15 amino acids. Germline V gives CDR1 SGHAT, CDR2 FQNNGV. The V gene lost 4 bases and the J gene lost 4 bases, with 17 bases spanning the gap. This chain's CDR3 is CASSSHLRVPYEQYF. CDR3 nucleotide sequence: TGTGCCAGCAGCTCACACCTCAGGGTCCCGTACGAGCAGTACTTC.

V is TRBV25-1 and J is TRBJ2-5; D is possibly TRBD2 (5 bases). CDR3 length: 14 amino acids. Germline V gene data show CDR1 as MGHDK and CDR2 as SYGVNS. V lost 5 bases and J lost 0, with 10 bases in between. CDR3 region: CASSSGSYQETQYF. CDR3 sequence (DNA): TGTGCCAGCAGTTCGGGATCCTACCAAGAGACCCAGTACTTC.

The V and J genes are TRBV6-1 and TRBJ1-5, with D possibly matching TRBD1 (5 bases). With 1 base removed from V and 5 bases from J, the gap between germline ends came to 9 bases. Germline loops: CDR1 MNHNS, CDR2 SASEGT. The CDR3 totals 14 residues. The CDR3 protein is CASSEGGNDQPQHF. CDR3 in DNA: TGTGCCAGCAGTGAAGGGGGCAATGATCAGCCCCAGCATTTT.

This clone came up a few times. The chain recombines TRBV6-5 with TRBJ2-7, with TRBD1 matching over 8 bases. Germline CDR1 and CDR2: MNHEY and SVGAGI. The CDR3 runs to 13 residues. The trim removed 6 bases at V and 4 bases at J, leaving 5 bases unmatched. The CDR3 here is CASRGTGVYEQYF. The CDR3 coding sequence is TGTGCCAGCAGGGGGACAGGTGTTTACGAGCAGTACTTC.

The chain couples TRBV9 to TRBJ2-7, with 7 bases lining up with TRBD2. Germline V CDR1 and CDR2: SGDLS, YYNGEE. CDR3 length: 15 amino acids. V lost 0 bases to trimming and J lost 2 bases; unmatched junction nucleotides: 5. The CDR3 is CASSVALAAPYEQYF. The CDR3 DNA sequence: TGTGCCAGCAGCGTAGCGCTAGCGGCACCCTACGAGCAGTACTTC.

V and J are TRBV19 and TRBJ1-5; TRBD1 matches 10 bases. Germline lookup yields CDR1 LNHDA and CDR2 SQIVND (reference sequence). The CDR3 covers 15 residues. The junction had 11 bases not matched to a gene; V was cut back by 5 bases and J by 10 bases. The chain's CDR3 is CASSAVWTGGYPQHF. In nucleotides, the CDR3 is TGTGCCAGTAGTGCGGTTTGGACAGGGGGATACCCCCAGCATTTT.

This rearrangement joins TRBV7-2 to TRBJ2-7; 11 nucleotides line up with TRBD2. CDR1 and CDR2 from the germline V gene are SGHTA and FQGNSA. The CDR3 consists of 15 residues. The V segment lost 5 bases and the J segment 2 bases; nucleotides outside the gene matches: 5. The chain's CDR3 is CASSPRLAGTYEQYF. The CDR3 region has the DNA TGTGCCAGCAGCCCCAGACTAGCGGGAACCTACGAGCAGTACTTC.

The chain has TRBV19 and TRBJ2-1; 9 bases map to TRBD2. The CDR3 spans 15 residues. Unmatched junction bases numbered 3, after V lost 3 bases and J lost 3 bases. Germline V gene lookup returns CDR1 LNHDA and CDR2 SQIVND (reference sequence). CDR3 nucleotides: TGTGCCAGTAGTATGGCTAGCGGGGACTACAATGAGCAGTTCTTC. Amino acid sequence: CASSMASGDYNEQFF.

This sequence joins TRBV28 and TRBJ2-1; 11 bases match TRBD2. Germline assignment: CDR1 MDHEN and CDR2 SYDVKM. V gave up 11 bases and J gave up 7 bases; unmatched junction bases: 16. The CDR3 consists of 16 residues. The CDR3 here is CAAAVPTSGRLNEQFF. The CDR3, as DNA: TGTGCCGCCGCAGTACCTACTAGCGGGAGACTGAATGAGCAGTTCTTC. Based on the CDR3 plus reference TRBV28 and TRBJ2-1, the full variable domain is DVKVTQSSRYLVKRTGEKVFLECVQDMDHENMFWYRQDPGLGLRLIYFSYDVKMKEKGDIPEGYSVSREKKERFSLILESASTNQTSMYLCAAAVPTSGRLNEQFFGPGTRLTVL.

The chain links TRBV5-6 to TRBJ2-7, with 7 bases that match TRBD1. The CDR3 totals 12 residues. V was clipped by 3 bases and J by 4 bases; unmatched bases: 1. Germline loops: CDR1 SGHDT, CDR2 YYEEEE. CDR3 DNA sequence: TGTGCCAGCAGCTCGGACAGGTACGAGCAGTACTTC. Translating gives CASSSDRYEQYF.

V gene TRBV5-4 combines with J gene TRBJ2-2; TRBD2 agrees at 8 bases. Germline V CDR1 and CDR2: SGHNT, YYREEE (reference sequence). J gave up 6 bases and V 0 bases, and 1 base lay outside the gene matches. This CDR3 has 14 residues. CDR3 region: CASSLAGGAGELFF. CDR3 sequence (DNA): TGTGCCAGCAGCTTGGCCGGGGGGGCCGGGGAGCTGTTTTTT.

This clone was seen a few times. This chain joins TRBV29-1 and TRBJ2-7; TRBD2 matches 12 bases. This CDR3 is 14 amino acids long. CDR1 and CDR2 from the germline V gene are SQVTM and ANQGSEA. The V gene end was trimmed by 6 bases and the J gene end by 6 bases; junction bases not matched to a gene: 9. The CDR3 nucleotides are TGCAGCGTGCGGACTAGCGGGAAGCTTTTCGAGCAGTACTTC. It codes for CSVRTSGKLFEQYF.

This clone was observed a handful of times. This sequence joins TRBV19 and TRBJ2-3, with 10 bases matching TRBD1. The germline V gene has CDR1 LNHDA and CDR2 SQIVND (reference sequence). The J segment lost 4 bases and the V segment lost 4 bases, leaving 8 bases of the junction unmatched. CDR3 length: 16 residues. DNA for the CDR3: TGTGCCAGTAGTAAAACCGGGACAGGGGTTCCAGATACGCAGTATTTT. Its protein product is CASSKTGTGVPDTQYF.

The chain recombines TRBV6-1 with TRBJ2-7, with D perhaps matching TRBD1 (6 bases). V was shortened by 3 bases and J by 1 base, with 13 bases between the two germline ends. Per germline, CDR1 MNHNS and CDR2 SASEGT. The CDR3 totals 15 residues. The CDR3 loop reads CASSDSGESSYEQYF. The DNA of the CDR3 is TGTGCCAGCAGTGATTCAGGGGAGTCGTCCTACGAGCAGTACTTC.

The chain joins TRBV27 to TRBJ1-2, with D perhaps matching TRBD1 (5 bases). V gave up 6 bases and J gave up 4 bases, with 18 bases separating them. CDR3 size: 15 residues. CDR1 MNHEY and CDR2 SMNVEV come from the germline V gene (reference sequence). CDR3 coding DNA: TGTGCCAGCAGGCCAACCCCCGGGGGAGCCTATGGCTACACCTTC. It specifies CASRPTPGGAYGYTF.

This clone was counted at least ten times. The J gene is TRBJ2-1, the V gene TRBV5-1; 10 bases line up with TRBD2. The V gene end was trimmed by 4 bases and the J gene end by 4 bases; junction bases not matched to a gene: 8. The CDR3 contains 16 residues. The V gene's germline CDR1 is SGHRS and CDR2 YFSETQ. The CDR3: CASSGRGLATYNEQFF. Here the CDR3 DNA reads TGCGCCAGCAGCGGCCGGGGACTAGCGACTTACAATGAGCAGTTCTTC.

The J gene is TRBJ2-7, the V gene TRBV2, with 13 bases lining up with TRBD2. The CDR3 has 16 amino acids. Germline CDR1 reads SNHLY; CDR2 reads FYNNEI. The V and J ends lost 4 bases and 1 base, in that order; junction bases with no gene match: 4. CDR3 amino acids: CASSARLAGGSYEQYF. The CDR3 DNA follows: TGTGCCAGCAGTGCGAGACTAGCGGGAGGATCCTACGAGCAGTACTTC.

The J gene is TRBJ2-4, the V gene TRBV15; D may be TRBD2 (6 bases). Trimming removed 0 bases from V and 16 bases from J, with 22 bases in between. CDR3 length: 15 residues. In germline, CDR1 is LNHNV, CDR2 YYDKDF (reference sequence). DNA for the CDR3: TGTGCCACCAGCAGAGATTTGTTTAACGGGGGAGGTCTCTACTTC. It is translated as CATSRDLFNGGGLYF.